This entry lists 30 T cell receptor beta chains sequenced from one sample in a study of shared clonotypes between healthy human individuals. Profiling relied on immunoSEQ multiplex PCR, and the TCRdb table lists in-frame clones only, not all of them. The top ten clones hold approximately 0.5% of a sample with more than 850,000 clones, more than 75% of them seen once. The sample was memory CD4+ T cells from PBMCs. Subset meaning: CD45RA-negative fraction. The receptor set was obtained from a man between 18 and 29 years old in good health. Some clones in this sample may be carry-over from other donors' samples.

Comments on this clone: The same CDR3 also results from other DNA sequences found in this sample. The chain carries TRBV27 and TRBJ2-6; D remains unclear. V lost 5 bases, J lost 2 bases, and 10 bases lay in between. From germline, CDR1 is MNHEY and CDR2 SMNVEV (reference sequence). The CDR3 extends over 15 amino acids. In nucleotides, the CDR3 is TGTGCCAGCAGTCCGCGTGGCCCTGGGGCCAACGTCCTGACTTTC. It is translated as CASSPRGPGANVLTF.

The J gene is TRBJ2-7, the V gene TRBV4-1; 11 bases line up with TRBD2. After removal of 3 bases from V and 0 bases from J, the junction contained 10 bases not matched to a gene. The CDR3 runs 18 residues. Germline CDR1 reads MGHRA; CDR2 reads YSYEKL. In DNA form, the CDR3 reads TGCGCCAGCAGCCACACGACTAGCGGGGACCCTAGCTCCTACGAGCAGTACTTC. Its translation: CASSHTTSGDPSSYEQYF.

The chain uses TRBV5-1 and TRBJ2-6; D call uncertain. Trimming stripped 4 bases from V and 4 bases from J, with 9 bases between. Germline V lookup: CDR1 SGHRS, CDR2 YFSETQ. The CDR3 consists of 14 residues. Here the CDR3 reads CASSGIVGANVLTF. As DNA, the CDR3 is TGCGCCAGCAGCGGTATTGTGGGGGCCAACGTCCTGACTTTC.

This clone has just one count. The gene calls are TRBV5-1 and TRBJ2-2; a weak D match, TRBD2 (8 bases). CDR3 size: 16 residues. CDR1 is SGHRS, CDR2 YFSETQ, per germline. The ends were cut back, 2 bases at V and 7 bases at J, with 18 bases in the middle. In DNA form, the CDR3 reads TGCGCCAGCAGCTTACTAGCGGCTTCAGGGGGCGGGGAGCTGTTTTTT. It specifies CASSLLAASGGGELFF.

This clone was picked up one time. The J gene is TRBJ2-5, the V gene TRBV5-6, with 11 bases matching TRBD2. Germline CDR1 is SGHDT and CDR2 is YYEEEE. Trimming removed 3 bases from V and 1 base from J; junction bases left unmatched: 2. This CDR3 has 15 amino acids. The CDR3 protein is CASSSGTSGQETQYF. CDR3 nucleotide sequence: TGTGCCAGCAGCTCCGGGACTAGCGGCCAAGAGACCCAGTACTTC.

This chain links TRBV29-1 with TRBJ2-1, with unresolved D. Germline assignment: CDR1 SQVTM and CDR2 ANQGSEA. This CDR3 has 15 residues. V lost 3 bases, J lost 2 bases, and 14 bases lay in between. The CDR3 DNA follows: TGCAGCGTTGAGTGGGTTACGGATACCTACAATGAGCAGTTCTTC. Translated, it gives CSVEWVTDTYNEQFF.

The J gene is TRBJ2-3, the V gene TRBV7-2; D is perhaps TRBD1 or TRBD2 (5 bases each). From germline, CDR1 is SGHTA and CDR2 FQGNSA. The CDR3 covers 16 residues. The V and J ends lost 3 bases and 4 bases respectively, with 17 bases between them. The CDR3 loop is CASSFPRGQGPDTQYF. The CDR3 DNA sequence: TGTGCCAGCAGCTTTCCCCGCGGGCAGGGCCCAGATACGCAGTATTTT.

The V call is TRBV28, the J call TRBJ1-5; no reliable D call. V was shortened by 7 bases and J by 4 bases, with 11 bases between the two germline ends. Per the germline V gene, CDR1 is MDHEN and CDR2 is SYDVKM. The CDR3 has 13 residues. This CDR3 is CASNTGNNQPQHF. The CDR3 nucleotides are TGTGCCAGCAACACGGGAAATAATCAGCCCCAGCATTTT.

This clone was seen only a few times. The rearrangement joins TRBV12-5 to TRBJ2-1, with TRBD2 matching 8 bases. CDR3 length equals 15 residues. The trim removed 1 base at V and 7 bases at J, leaving 6 bases unmatched. CDR1 LGHNT and CDR2 FRNRAP come from the germline V gene. CDR3 coding DNA: TGTGCTAGTGGTTTGGGCGGGAGGTTCGGGAATGAGCAGTTCTTC. The encoded protein is CASGLGGRFGNEQFF.

The chain has TRBV11-3 and TRBJ2-4; tentatively, D is TRBD1 or TRBD2 (5 bases each). CDR1 is SGHNT, CDR2 YENEEA, per germline. This CDR3 has 14 amino acids. V lost 1 base and J 7 bases, leaving 11 bases between the germline ends. This chain's CDR3 is CASSLGGDGNIQYF. The CDR3, as DNA: TGTGCCAGCAGCTTAGGAGGGGACGGGAACATTCAGTACTTC.

The V and J genes are TRBV11-1 and TRBJ2-2, with a possible D match to TRBD1 (5 bases). CDR3 length: 16 amino acids. V lost 5 bases and J lost 2, with 15 bases in between. Germline loops: CDR1 SGHAT, CDR2 FQDESV (reference sequence). The CDR3 loop is CASSPRRGHNTGELFF. CDR3 nucleotide sequence: TGTGCCAGCAGCCCCAGAAGAGGACACAACACCGGGGAGCTGTTTTTT.

The rearrangement uses TRBV6-1 and TRBJ2-7; D is uncertain. The CDR3 is 13 residues long. V dropped 1 base and J dropped 4 bases, with 8 bases sitting between them. Looked up from germline, CDR1 is MNHNS and CDR2 is SASEGT. The CDR3 here is CASSEGKDYEQYF. CDR3 sequence (DNA): TGTGCCAGCAGTGAAGGGAAAGATTACGAGCAGTACTTC.

The chain is built from TRBV5-4 and TRBJ2-2; the match to TRBD2 covers 8 bases. CDR1 and CDR2 from the germline V gene are SGHNT and YYREEE (reference sequence). V shed 9 bases and J 6 bases; nucleotides not matched to a gene: 13. This CDR3 is 15 amino acids long. The chain's CDR3 is CATQREAGGAGELFF. The CDR3 DNA sequence: TGTGCCACCCAAAGGGAGGCGGGAGGAGCCGGGGAGCTGTTTTTT.

The chain is built from TRBV6-4 and TRBJ2-7; D is perhaps TRBD2 (5 bases). The CDR3 extends over 13 amino acids. V shed 2 bases and J shed 6 bases, with 11 bases lying between them. Germline values: CDR1 MRHNA, CDR2 SNTAGT. CDR3 coding DNA: TGTGCCAGCAGTGACGTGGTGGGGAGCGAGCAGTACTTC. It yields the protein CASSDVVGSEQYF.

This clone has a handful of counts. The chain recombines TRBV5-1 with TRBJ1-3; TRBD1 is a possible D gene (6 bases). Germline CDR1 reads SGHRS; CDR2 reads YFSETQ. V lost 7 bases and J 2 bases, leaving 10 bases between the germline ends. The CDR3 is made up of 13 amino acids. The DNA of the CDR3 is TGCGCCAGCGGGGGCGAACCTGGAAACACCATATATTTT. Amino acids: CASGGEPGNTIYF.

The chain carries TRBV7-2 and TRBJ2-7, with D perhaps matching TRBD2 (6 bases). Trimming pared 5 bases from V and 5 bases from J, leaving 13 bases between. Germline values: CDR1 SGHTA, CDR2 FQGNSA. The CDR3 sequence is 13 residues long. CDR3: CASSAQWGDEQYF. In nucleotides, the CDR3 is TGTGCCAGCAGCGCCCAATGGGGGGACGAGCAGTACTTC.

This sequence joins TRBV7-3 and TRBJ2-1, with a tentative D call TRBD1 (5 bases). This CDR3 spans 14 amino acids. Trimming pared 0 bases from V and 12 bases from J, leaving 15 bases between. Germline V lookup: CDR1 SGHTA, CDR2 FQGTGA. The CDR3 nucleotides are TGTGCCAGCAGCTTAACTTCGCGGCAGGGTTGGCAGTTCTTC. It specifies CASSLTSRQGWQFF.

V and J are TRBV2 and TRBJ1-5; 8 bases align to TRBD1. Trimming took 5 bases from V and 3 from J; bases not matched to a gene: 6. Germline V gene lookup returns CDR1 SNHLY and CDR2 FYNNEI. This CDR3 is 15 amino acids long. CDR3 coding DNA: TGTGCCAGCAGTTGGGACAGGTCTCTCAATCAGCCCCAGCATTTT. Its protein product is CASSWDRSLNQPQHF.

This sequence joins TRBV5-6 and TRBJ2-3; D ambiguous. The CDR3 has 13 amino acids. The V gene's germline CDR1 is SGHDT and CDR2 YYEEEE. Trimming took off 4 bases at V and 6 bases at J, with 12 bases between the two ends. This CDR3 reads CASSPSYLDTQYF. The CDR3 coding sequence is TGTGCCAGCAGCCCTAGTTATCTGGATACGCAGTATTTT.

This chain joins TRBV5-1 and TRBJ1-4, with a possible D match to TRBD1 (5 bases). V shed 2 bases and J shed 6 bases, with 14 bases lying between them. The length of the CDR3 is 15 residues. The germline gives CDR1 SGHRS, CDR2 YFSETQ. The CDR3 nucleotides read TGCGCCAGCAGCTTTCGGTCAGGGCGGGATGAAAAACTGTTTTTT. It codes for CASSFRSGRDEKLFF.

The chain recombines TRBV18 with TRBJ2-7; no clear D. CDR1 and CDR2 from the germline V gene are KGHSH and LQKENI. The CDR3 totals 13 residues. V was cut by 2 bases and J by 3 bases, with 8 bases left in between. In DNA form, the CDR3 reads TGTGCCAGCTCACCAGACCAAAACTACGAGCAGTACTTC. Its translation: CASSPDQNYEQYF.

Note on this clone: This may arise from a read error, as a much more abundant clone is one base away. The rearrangement uses TRBV7-2 and TRBJ1-1; a weak D match, TRBD1 (5 bases). V lost 2 bases and J 1 base, leaving 8 bases between the germline ends. The germline V gene has CDR1 SGHTA and CDR2 FQGNSA. The CDR3 runs 14 residues. The CDR3 region is CASSLWGENTEAFF. DNA of the CDR3: TGTGCCAGCAGCTTATGGGGGGAGAACACTGAAGCTTTCTTT.

CDR3 nucleotides: TGCGCCAGCAGCGATCAGGGGCTAGCGGGAATGGATACGCAGTATTTT. Translated: CASSDQGLAGMDTQYF. This chain joins TRBV4-1 and TRBJ2-3; TRBD2 agrees at 9 bases. V was clipped by 5 bases and J by 6 bases; unmatched bases: 12. Germline CDR1 reads MGHRA; CDR2 reads YSYEKL. The CDR3 totals 16 residues.

As regards this clone: Other DNA sequences in the same sample also yield this CDR3. The chain combines TRBV30 with TRBJ2-3, with D hard to call. CDR1 and CDR2 from the germline V gene are GTSNPN and SVGIG (reference sequence). V was cut by 1 base and J by 0 bases, with 2 bases left in between. This CDR3 has 12 amino acids. The CDR3 nucleotides are TGTGCCTGGAGTGGAAGCACAGATACGCAGTATTTT. Encoded protein: CAWSGSTDTQYF.

In nucleotides, the CDR3 is TGTGCCAGCAGCCCCTTTAGCGGGATTAACTATGAGCAGTTCTTC. Protein sequence: CASSPFSGINYEQFF. V is TRBV11-2 and J is TRBJ2-1; 8 positions agree with TRBD2. The CDR3 loop spans 15 amino acids. Trimming at V came to 5 bases and at J to 8 bases, leaving 11 bases not matched to a gene. The germline CDR1 and CDR2 sequences are SGHAT and FQNNGV.

This clone was observed a few times. The V call is TRBV5-1, the J call TRBJ1-1; maybe TRBD1 (5 bases). Germline V gene sequence: CDR1 SGHRS, CDR2 YFSETQ. The CDR3 is 13 residues long. V gave up 4 bases and J gave up 2 bases, with 9 bases separating them. The CDR3 sequence: CASSGDVNTEAFF. CDR3 sequence (DNA): TGCGCCAGCAGCGGGGACGTAAACACTGAAGCTTTCTTT.

The V gene is TRBV7-8, the J gene TRBJ2-5; TRBD2 agrees at 8 bases. The CDR3 loop spans 16 amino acids. In germline, CDR1 is SGHVS, CDR2 FQNEAQ. V dropped 5 bases and J dropped 3; count of bases not matched to a gene: 11. The CDR3 sequence: CASSPRVAGREETQYF. CDR3 DNA sequence: TGTGCCAGCAGCCCCAGGGTAGCGGGAAGGGAAGAGACCCAGTACTTC.

The rearrangement joins TRBV5-5 to TRBJ2-7; 7 bases agree with TRBD1. Trimming cost V 4 bases and J 6 bases; bases outside gene matches: 10. Germline CDR1 and CDR2: SGHKS and YYEKEE (reference sequence). The CDR3 consists of 14 residues. The CDR3 reads CASSIDVDRAEQYF. CDR3 DNA: TGTGCCAGCAGCATTGATGTCGACAGGGCCGAGCAGTACTTC.

The J gene is TRBJ1-5, the V gene TRBV6-6; tentatively, D is TRBD1 (6 bases). The germline V gene has CDR1 MNHNY and CDR2 SVGAGI (reference sequence). V lost 6 bases and J lost 1, with 13 bases in between. The CDR3 totals 15 residues. The CDR3 sequence: CASRAGTQSNQPQHF. CDR3 coding DNA: TGTGCCAGCAGGGCCGGGACACAAAGCAATCAGCCCCAGCATTTT.

Written as DNA, the CDR3 is TGTGCCAGCAGCTCCCTAGGGGATCAGCCCCAGCATTTT. Its protein product is CASSSLGDQPQHF. The chain joins TRBV7-6 to TRBJ1-5, with D perhaps matching TRBD1 (5 bases). The CDR3 is made up of 13 amino acids. V was trimmed by 4 bases and J by 5 bases, leaving 9 bases between them. Per the germline V gene, CDR1 is SGHVS and CDR2 is FNYEAQ.